Listed below are T cell receptor beta chains from one sample, sequenced in a study of OX40 agonist ivuxolimab in advanced cancers. Sequenced by immunoSEQ multiplex PCR; TCRdb stores in-frame clones only, minus some. The data hold under 85,000 clones, with 88% observed a single time. The sample consisted of CD4+ or CD8+ T cells sorted from blood, taken in a trial of the OX40 agonist ivuxolimab. The receptors were gathered from an adult with an advanced solid tumor such as melanoma, head and neck, liver or kidney cancer. Each CDR3 is given with its conserved first and last residue. D genes are given only for firm matches. The listing skips clone size in some rows; elsewhere it reads once, few, many or a size class.

TRBJ2-1	TRBD1	.	TRBV10-2	TGCGCCACCAGGGGACTCGGACAGGGGGCGCGCAATGAGCAGTTCTTC	CATRGLGQGARNEQFF
TRBJ1-5	.	.	TRBV5-6	TGTGCCAGCAGCTTGGCCGGTCGGCAGAACAATCAGCCCCAGCATTTT	CASSLAGRQNNQPQHF
TRBJ1-3	.	.	TRBV6-5	TGTGCCAGCAGTTACTCTCGGGGGAGCGGAAACACCATATATTTT	CASSYSRGSGNTIYF
TRBJ2-7	.	.	TRBV20-1	TGCAGTGCTAGACTAGGCTACGAGCAGTACTTC	CSARLGYEQYF
TRBJ1-1	.	few	TRBV10-3	TGTGCCGCCAGGGACTTGAACACTGAAGCTTTCTTT	CAARDLNTEAFF
TRBJ2-2	.	.	TRBV14	TGTGCCAGCAGCCGCGCTGTCACCGGGGAGCTGTTTTTT	CASSRAVTGELFF
TRBJ1-4	.	.	TRBV2	TGTGCCAGCAGTGGACAGGTGGGGGAAAAACTGTTTTTT	CASSGQVGEKLFF
TRBJ2-2	.	.	TRBV27	TGTGCCAGCAGTTTCCGGGAGCTCACCGGGGAGCTGTTTTTT	CASSFRELTGELFF
TRBJ1-1	.	.	TRBV29-1	TGCAGCGTTGATGAGACAGCAAACACTGAAGCTTTCTTT	CSVDETANTEAFF
TRBJ2-1	TRBD2	.	TRBV11-2	TGTGCCAGCAGCTTAGGGCGCGGGACTAGCGTCAATGAGCAGTTCTTC	CASSLGRGTSVNEQFF
TRBJ1-1	.	few	TRBV11-2	TGTGCCAGCAGCTTAGTTGGAGCCTCGAACACTGAAGCTTTCTTT	CASSLVGASNTEAFF
TRBJ1-4	.	.	TRBV6-1	TGTGCCAGCAGTGAAGCATTAGGAGGGTCCAATGAAAAACTGTTTTTT	CASSEALGGSNEKLFF
TRBJ2-5	.	.	TRBV18	TGTGCCAGCTCACCATCTTTGGAAGAGACCCAGTACTTC	CASSPSLEETQYF
TRBJ1-2	.	.	TRBV25-1	TGTGCCAGCAGTGAATCTGTATCGGGCTATGGCTACACCTTC	CASSESVSGYGYTF
TRBJ2-5	TRBD2	once	TRBV6-1	TGTGCCAGCAGGCTAGCGGGGAGCCCAGGAGAGACCCAGTACTTC	CASRLAGSPGETQYF
TRBJ1-1	.	.	TRBV6-4	TGTGCCAGCAGTATAAGGGTCGACACTGAAGCTTTCTTT	CASSIRVDTEAFF
TRBJ1-1	.	few	TRBV7-9	TGTGCCAGCAGCTTAGACGGTGCGAACACTGAAGCTTTCTTT	CASSLDGANTEAFF
TRBJ2-5	TRBD2	.	TRBV2	TGTGCCAGCAGTGAGGTAGCGGGGGGGTTTAAGACCCAGTACTTC	CASSEVAGGFKTQYF
TRBJ2-7	.	.	TRBV2	TGTGCCAGCGAGGAGAGTTACTCCTACGAGCAGTACTTC	CASEESYSYEQYF
TRBJ2-2	.	.	TRBV9	TGTGCCAGCAGAGGCGGGTTTGGGACCGGGGAGCTGTTTTTT	CASRGGFGTGELFF
TRBJ2-7	.	.	TRBV15	TGTGCCACCAGCAGAGAGAGGGTCCTTAGCTCCTACGAGCAGTACTTC	CATSRERVLSSYEQYF
TRBJ1-2	TRBD1	.	TRBV28	TGTGCCAGCAGTCCCTCCGGACAGGGGCGTGGTCGCTATGGCTACACCTTC	CASSPSGQGRGRYGYTF